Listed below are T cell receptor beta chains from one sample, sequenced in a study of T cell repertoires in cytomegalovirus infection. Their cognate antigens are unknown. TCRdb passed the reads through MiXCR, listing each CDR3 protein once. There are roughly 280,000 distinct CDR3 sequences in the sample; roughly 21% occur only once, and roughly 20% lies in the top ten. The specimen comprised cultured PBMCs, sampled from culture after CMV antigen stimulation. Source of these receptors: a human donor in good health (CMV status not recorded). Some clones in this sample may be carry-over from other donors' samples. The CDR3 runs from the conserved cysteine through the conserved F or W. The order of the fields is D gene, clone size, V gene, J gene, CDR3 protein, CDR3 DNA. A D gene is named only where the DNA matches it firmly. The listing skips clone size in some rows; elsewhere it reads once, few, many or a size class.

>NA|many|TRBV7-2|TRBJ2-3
CASSPLSFSDTQYF
TGTGCCAGCAGCCCGTTATCATTCTCAGATACGCAGTATTTT
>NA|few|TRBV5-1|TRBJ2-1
CASSLGWTGSDEQFF
TGCGCCAGCAGCTTGGGGTGGACGGGAAGCGATGAGCAGTTCTTC
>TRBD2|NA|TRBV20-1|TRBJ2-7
CSATSGSAVYEQYF
TGCAGTGCGACCAGCGGGAGTGCCGTCTACGAGCAGTACTTC
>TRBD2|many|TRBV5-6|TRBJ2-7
CASSWGDSGSHEQYF
TGTGCCAGCAGCTGGGGGGATAGCGGGAGCCACGAGCAGTACTTC
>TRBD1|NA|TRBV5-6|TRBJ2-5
CASSMGQGFGETQYF
TGTGCCAGCAGCATGGGACAGGGTTTTGGAGAGACCCAGTACTTC
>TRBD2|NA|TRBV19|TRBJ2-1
CASSNQRGDYNEQFF
TGTGCCAGTAGTAACCAGCGGGGGGACTACAATGAGCAGTTCTTC
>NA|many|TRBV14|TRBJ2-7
CASSQGNLREQYF
TGTGCCAGCAGTCAGGGTAACCTCCGCGAGCAGTACTTC
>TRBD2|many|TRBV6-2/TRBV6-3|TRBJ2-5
CASRTAEGRGKTQYF
TGTGCCAGCAGGACCGCGGAGGGGAGGGGAAAGACCCAGTACTTC
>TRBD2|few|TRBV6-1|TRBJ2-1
CASSATSGGRFNEQFF
TGTGCCAGCAGTGCAACTAGCGGGGGAAGATTCAATGAGCAGTTCTTC
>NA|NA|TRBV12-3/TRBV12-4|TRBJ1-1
CASTTGRPNTEAFF
TGTGCCAGCACCACAGGGCGTCCGAACACTGAAGCTTTCTTT
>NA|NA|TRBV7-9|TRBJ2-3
CASSLPGRKNTDTQYF
TGTGCCAGCAGCTTACCCGGGCGGAAAAACACAGATACGCAGTATTTT
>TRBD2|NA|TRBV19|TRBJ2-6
CASSTSPGRASASGANVLTF
TGTGCCAGTAGTACCTCCCCTGGGAGGGCGTCTGCCTCTGGGGCCAACGTCCTGACTTTC
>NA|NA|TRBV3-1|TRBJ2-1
CASSPSALAGYEQFF
TGTGCCAGCAGCCCCTCGGCATTGGCGGGTTATGAGCAGTTCTTC
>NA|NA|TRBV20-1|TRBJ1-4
CSASSVGTFNEKLFF
TGCAGTGCTAGTTCGGTGGGGACTTTTAATGAAAAACTGTTTTTT
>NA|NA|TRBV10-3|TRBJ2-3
CAISEGGLATSTDTQYF
TGTGCCATCAGTGAGGGGGGCCTAGCGACAAGCACAGATACGCAGTATTTT
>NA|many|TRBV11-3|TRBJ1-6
CASSLTIDSPLHF
TGTGCCAGCAGCTTAACAATAGATTCACCCCTCCACTTT
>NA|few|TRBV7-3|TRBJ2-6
CASSLTPPGAGANVLTF
TGTGCCAGCAGCTTAACGCCCCCAGGGGCTGGGGCCAACGTCCTGACTTTC
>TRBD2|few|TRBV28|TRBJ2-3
CASSFGLAELSTDTQYF
TGTGCCAGCAGTTTCGGACTAGCGGAACTTAGCACAGATACGCAGTATTTT
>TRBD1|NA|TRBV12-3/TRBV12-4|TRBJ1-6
CASRTGTGNSPLHF
TGTGCCAGCAGAACCGGGACAGGGAATTCACCCCTCCACTTT
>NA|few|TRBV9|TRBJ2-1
CASSRTLSSYNEQFF
TGTGCCAGCAGCCGTACACTTAGCTCCTACAATGAGCAGTTCTTC
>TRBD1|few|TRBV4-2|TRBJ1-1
CASSQTDRDAFF
TGTGCCAGCAGCCAAACAGACAGGGATGCTTTCTTT
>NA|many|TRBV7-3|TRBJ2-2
CASSLNPLQTGELFF
TGTGCCAGCAGCTTAAATCCGCTCCAAACCGGGGAGCTGTTTTTT
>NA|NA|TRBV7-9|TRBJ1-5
CASIKGDMGNQPQHF
TGTGCCAGCATCAAGGGGGATATGGGCAATCAGCCCCAGCATTTT
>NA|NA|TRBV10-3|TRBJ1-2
CAISPGEGYGYTF
TGTGCCATCAGTCCAGGGGAAGGTTATGGCTACACCTTC
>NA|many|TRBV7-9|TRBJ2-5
CASSPGDLSGTQYF
TGTGCCAGCAGCCCCGGGGATCTAAGTGGGACCCAGTACTTC
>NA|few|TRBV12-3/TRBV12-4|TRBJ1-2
CASSFRHLANYGYTF
TGTGCCAGCAGTTTTAGACACCTAGCTAACTATGGCTACACCTTC
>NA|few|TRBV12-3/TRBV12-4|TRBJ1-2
CASSPSSSGYTF
TGTGCCAGCAGTCCCTCGAGCAGTGGCTACACCTTC
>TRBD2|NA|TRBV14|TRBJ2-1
CASSQAGRGVAYEQFF
TGTGCCAGCAGCCAAGCAGGGAGGGGAGTCGCATACGAGCAGTTCTTC
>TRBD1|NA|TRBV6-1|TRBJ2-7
CASSFGTARSEQYF
TGTGCCAGCAGTTTTGGGACAGCCAGGAGCGAGCAGTACTTC
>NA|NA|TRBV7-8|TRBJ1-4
CASGSGPGNEKLFF
TGTGCCAGCGGTTCTGGGCCCGGGAATGAAAAACTGTTTTTT
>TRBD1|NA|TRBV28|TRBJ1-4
CASTLARGPKTNEKLFF
TGTGCCAGCACCCTGGCCAGGGGGCCAAAAACTAATGAAAAACTGTTTTTT